The 3 T cell receptor beta chains reported below all come from one sample, sequenced in a study of control samples from healthy donors and cancer patients. Profiled with immunoSEQ multiplex PCR; TCRdb holds only in-frame clones, not every one. The repertoire holds about 130,000 clones, with 90% to 95% as singletons. Input material: PBMCs. The receptors originated from a man in his sixties with colorectal cancer.

The rearrangement uses TRBV11-2 and TRBJ1-2; tentative D call: TRBD1 (5 bases). V was cut by 4 bases and J by 7 bases, with 22 bases left in between. This CDR3 has 16 amino acids. Germline lookup yields CDR1 SGHAT and CDR2 FQNNGV. Here the CDR3 reads CASSSYAEGVGSGYTF. The CDR3 DNA is TGTGCCAGCAGCTCTTATGCCGAAGGGGTAGGCAGTGGCTACACCTTC.

This sequence joins TRBV5-4 and TRBJ1-4, with D possibly matching TRBD1 (6 bases). Trimming shortened V by 1 base and J by 5 bases, and 9 bases separated the two germline ends. The germline V gene has CDR1 SGHNT and CDR2 YYREEE (reference sequence). The CDR3 runs to 14 residues. The CDR3 nucleotides are TGTGCCAGCAGCTTGCCAGGGGAAAATGAAAAACTGTTTTTT. Translating gives CASSLPGENEKLFF.

This chain uses TRBV11-2 with TRBJ2-5, with 12 bases matching TRBD2. From germline, CDR1 is SGHAT and CDR2 FQNNGV. The CDR3 runs to 15 residues. Trimming removed 5 bases from V and 4 bases from J; junction bases left unmatched: 5. CDR3 in DNA: TGTGCCAGCAGCCTTGGACTAGCGGGGTTAGAGACCCAGTACTTC. Protein: CASSLGLAGLETQYF.